This T cell receptor (beta chain) emerged from a study of shared clonotypes between healthy human individuals. Study-level findings and limits: Enrolling few donors narrowed the genetic and exposure-history diversity that was represented.

Germline CDR1 is SNHLY and CDR2 is FYNNEI. The CDR3 runs 15 residues. Losses at the gene ends were 10 bases for V and 1 base for J; bases not matched to a gene: 10. On this clone itself: Its antigen is currently unknown.

Using immunoSEQ multiplex PCR, the repertoire was profiled, and TCRdb retains in-frame clones only, with some absent. The repertoire includes millions of clones, more than 80% of them detected once, and 0.13% to 0.15% sits in the top ten. The J gene is TRBJ2-4, the V gene TRBV2; 7 positions agree with TRBD2. The sample consisted of naive CD4+ T cells sorted from blood. Subset of the sample: CD45RA+ positively selected. This clonotype was obtained from a man between 18 and 35 years old in good health. The CDR3 coding sequence is TGTGCCACCGCGGGAGTAGCGGGTGCCAAAAACATTCAGTACTTC. As protein: CATAGVAGAKNIQYF. Looking up the rest from reference TRBV2 and TRBJ2-4 gives the full variable domain: EPEVTQTPSHQVTQMGQEVILRCVPISNHLYFYWYRQILGQKVEFLVSFYNNEISEKSEIFDDQFSVERPDGSNFTLKIRSTKLEDSAMYFCATAGVAGAKNIQYFGAGTRLSVL.